The clone carrying this T cell receptor (beta chain) occurred a few times. The antigen remains unidentified. Repertoires were generated with immunoSEQ multiplex PCR, while TCRdb's copy carries only in-frame clones and drops some. The data show 1,500 to 2,000 clones, roughly 28% seen once. The data derive from a study of T cells in localized non-small cell lung cancer. Findings and caveats of the study: Adjacent lung exhibited a median of approximately 50 among the 100 most abundant tumor clones. The greatest T cell clonality was found in uninvolved adjacent lung (higher than in tumor). Sequencing was restricted to one tumor region; therefore, heterogeneity remains possible. Prolonged overall survival went with higher T cell density in the blood.

CDR1 is LNHDA and CDR2 is SQIVND in the germline V gene (reference sequence). Trimming cost V 5 bases and J 3 bases, with 17 bases left between them. CDR3 length: 15 residues. This TCR came from a woman aged 35-75 years with stage I lung adenocarcinoma. J is TRBJ2-7 and V is TRBV19; a possible D gene is TRBD1 (6 bases). The sequencing here drew on lung tumor tissue, taken before any cancer treatment. In DNA form, the CDR3 reads TGTGCCAGTAGTGGACGGATGACAGGAAACTACGAGCAGTACTTC. Translation: CASSGRMTGNYEQYF.